These 31 T cell receptor beta chains originate from one sample sequenced in a study of cytomegalovirus exposure and HLA in healthy donors. PCR involved 60 Vbeta and 13 Jbeta primers. Measured with immunoSEQ multiplex PCR; TCRdb has only the in-frame clones, and not every one. This sample has more than 95,000 clones, with 55% to 75% found just once. The sequencing sample was made of PBMCs. The receptors shown here come from a man aged 60 to 75 in good health and CMV-seronegative.

The chain employs TRBV19 and TRBJ1-2; no firm D call. CDR3 length equals 15 residues. The germline gives CDR1 LNHDA, CDR2 SQIVND (reference sequence). V was clipped by 3 bases and J by 0 bases, with 11 bases between them. The CDR3 nucleotides are TGTGCCAGTAGTATTGAGTTGACAACTAACTATGGCTACACCTTC. Protein product: CASSIELTTNYGYTF. Supplemented by reference TRBV19 and TRBJ1-2, the full variable domain reads DGGITQSPKYLFRKEGQNVTLSCEQNLNHDAMYWYRQDPGQGLRLIYYSQIVNDFQKGDIAEGYSVSREKKESFPLTVTSAQKNPTAFYLCASSIELTTNYGYTFGSGTRLTVV.

The gene calls are TRBV7-9 and TRBJ1-2, with D uncertain. Germline V gene sequence: CDR1 SEHNR, CDR2 FQNEAQ (reference sequence). CDR3 size: 14 residues. Trimming pared 2 bases from V and 0 bases from J, leaving 7 bases between. This CDR3 reads CASSLFSANYGYTF. CDR3 coding DNA: TGTGCCAGCAGCTTATTCTCGGCTAACTATGGCTACACCTTC.

The rearrangement links TRBV28 to TRBJ2-7; D remains ambiguous. Germline assignment: CDR1 MDHEN and CDR2 SYDVKM. V lost 7 bases to trimming and J lost 0 bases, with 13 bases between them. The CDR3 has 14 residues. CDR3 amino acids: CASNPSGYSYEQYF. The CDR3 DNA follows: TGTGCCAGCAACCCGTCCGGTTACTCCTACGAGCAGTACTTC.

V and J are TRBV16 and TRBJ1-6; D unclear. This CDR3 is 13 amino acids long. V lost 0 bases to trimming and J lost 11 bases, with 8 bases between them. Germline CDR1 and CDR2: KGHSY and FQNENV. CDR3 sequence reads: CASSQSRVPPLHF. The CDR3 DNA follows: TGTGCCAGCAGCCAATCGCGGGTTCCACCCCTCCACTTT.

The chain recombines TRBV6-6 with TRBJ1-5, with D tentatively TRBD1 (5 bases). In germline, CDR1 is MNHNY, CDR2 SVGAGI (reference sequence). Trimming left V 4 bases short and J 6 bases short, with 13 bases between. CDR3 length: 14 amino acids. As DNA, the CDR3 is TGTGCCAGCAGTTCCGCGGGGGAGAGTCAGCCCCAGCATTTT. Protein: CASSSAGESQPQHF.

The V gene is TRBV5-4, the J gene TRBJ1-2; D possibly corresponds to TRBD1 (6 bases). The CDR3 spans 15 residues. V was shortened by 5 bases and J by 0 bases, with 14 bases between the two germline ends. Germline assignment: CDR1 SGHNT and CDR2 YYREEE (reference sequence). CDR3: CASRSVTGTNYGYTF. In nucleotides, the CDR3 is TGTGCCAGCAGGTCCGTAACAGGGACTAACTATGGCTACACCTTC.

This chain joins TRBV5-1 and TRBJ1-1; TRBD1 is a possible D gene (5 bases). The CDR3 consists of 13 residues. Germline V gene data show CDR1 as SGHRS and CDR2 as YFSETQ. V gave up 4 bases and J gave up 5 bases, with 12 bases separating them. The CDR3 loop reads CASSPDGGTEAFF. CDR3 sequence (DNA): TGCGCCAGCAGCCCCGACGGGGGGACTGAAGCTTTCTTT.

This clone was detected only a few times. The chain employs TRBV18 and TRBJ2-7, with 7 bases that match TRBD2. With 0 bases clipped from V and 2 bases from J, the junction kept 10 bases outside the gene matches. The CDR3 has 17 amino acids. Germline V gene sequence: CDR1 KGHSH, CDR2 LQKENI. CDR3 in amino acids: CASSPPLGGGITYEQYF. Written as DNA, the CDR3 is TGTGCCAGCTCACCACCTTTGGGCGGGGGAATTACCTACGAGCAGTACTTC.

The chain employs TRBV6-5 and TRBJ2-7; 9 bases fit TRBD1. This CDR3 spans 14 amino acids. The J segment lost 4 bases and the V segment lost 7 bases, leaving 8 bases of the junction unmatched. Germline CDR1 reads MNHEY; CDR2 reads SVGAGI. The DNA for the CDR3 is TGTGCCAGCACCCAACAGGGGGCGATGTACGAGCAGTACTTC. Translation gives CASTQQGAMYEQYF.

The rearrangement links TRBV5-1 to TRBJ1-1; tentatively, D is TRBD1 (6 bases). The CDR3 contains 13 residues. From germline, CDR1 is SGHRS and CDR2 YFSETQ. With 4 bases removed from V and 5 bases from J, the gap between germline ends came to 12 bases. The CDR3 is CASSPVGGTEAFF. The CDR3 nucleotides read TGCGCCAGCAGCCCCGTAGGGGGAACTGAAGCTTTCTTT. Full variable domain (remainder filled in from reference TRBV5-1 and TRBJ1-1): KAGVTQTPRYLIKTRGQQVTLSCSPISGHRSVSWYQQTPGQGLQFLFEYFSETQRNKGNFPGRFSGRQFSNSRSEMNVSTLELGDSALYLCASSPVGGTEAFFGQGTRLTVV.

In its sample, this clone was seen once. The V call is TRBV6-5, the J call TRBJ1-5; 7 positions match TRBD1. The CDR3 is made up of 14 amino acids. The V gene's germline CDR1 is MNHEY and CDR2 SVGAGI. The trim removed 5 bases at V and 1 base at J, leaving 2 bases unmatched. CDR3 region: CASSRGQSNQPQHF. CDR3 coding DNA: TGTGCCAGCAGTAGGGGACAGAGCAATCAGCCCCAGCATTTT.

The chain links TRBV9 to TRBJ1-3; D may be TRBD1 (5 bases). The V and J ends lost 0 bases and 2 bases respectively, with 6 bases between them. The germline CDR1 and CDR2 sequences are SGDLS and YYNGEE. The CDR3 has 14 residues. The CDR3 bases are TGTGCCAGCAGCGTAGTAGGGGCTGGAAACACCATATATTTT. Its translation is CASSVVGAGNTIYF.

The chain links TRBV29-1 to TRBJ2-4; 11 nucleotides line up with TRBD1. J lost 6 bases, V lost 6 bases, and 4 bases had no gene match. The CDR3 sequence is 13 residues long. The V gene's germline CDR1 is SQVTM and CDR2 ANQGSEA. The CDR3 DNA sequence: TGCAGCGTAAAGGACAGGGGGCGAAACATTCAGTACTTC. This gives the protein CSVKDRGRNIQYF.

This clone was seen a few times. V is TRBV4-2 and J is TRBJ1-2, with TRBD1 identical over 7 bases. The CDR3 has 15 residues. Looked up from germline, CDR1 is LGHNA and CDR2 is YNFKEQ. Trimming took 4 bases from V and 6 from J; bases not matched to a gene: 11. Written as DNA, the CDR3 is TGTGCCAGCAGCCGGGCCGGGCAGGGGGATAATGGCTACACCTTC. Its translation: CASSRAGQGDNGYTF.

This clone has only a few counts. The gene calls are TRBV9 and TRBJ1-1, with 9 bases matching TRBD1. The CDR3 runs to 18 residues. J gave up 1 base and V 1 base, and 11 bases lay outside the gene matches. Germline V CDR1 and CDR2: SGDLS, YYNGEE. The CDR3 protein is CASSVLRDRVSPNTEAFF. The CDR3 DNA follows: TGTGCCAGCAGCGTACTCCGGGACAGGGTCAGCCCGAACACTGAAGCTTTCTTT.

The V call is TRBV7-3, the J call TRBJ2-3; D possibly corresponds to TRBD1 (5 bases). From germline, CDR1 is SGHTA and CDR2 FQGTGA. The CDR3 covers 14 residues. V lost 5 bases to trimming and J lost 2 bases, with 11 bases between them. In DNA, the CDR3 is TGTGCCAGCAGCGGGGCAGGATTCACAGATACGCAGTATTTT. It is translated as CASSGAGFTDTQYF.

The chain has TRBV15 and TRBJ2-7; possible D gene TRBD1, 5 bases. V gave up 1 base and J gave up 2 bases, with 12 bases separating them. The CDR3 extends over 15 amino acids. From germline, CDR1 is LNHNV and CDR2 YYDKDF (reference sequence). Written as DNA, the CDR3 is TGTGCCACCAGCAGAGTTGACAGTAGAACCTACGAGCAGTACTTC. Protein: CATSRVDSRTYEQYF.

The chain joins TRBV7-9 to TRBJ2-1; D may be TRBD1 (6 bases). In germline, CDR1 is SEHNR, CDR2 FQNEAQ (reference sequence). This CDR3 region has 17 residues. The V end lost 5 bases, the J end lost 3 bases, and 20 bases lay between the germline ends. The DNA of the CDR3 is TGTGCCAGCAGCCCAAAATTAGACAGGATAGTCTACAATGAGCAGTTCTTC. Translating it yields CASSPKLDRIVYNEQFF.

The chain is built from TRBV30 and TRBJ2-5; TRBD2 matches at 11 bases. The DNA end lines up better with TRBJ2-7; the J call may be wrong. Germline-derived CDR1 and CDR2 are GTSNPN and SVGIG (reference sequence). This CDR3 is 18 amino acids long. CDR3 DNA sequence: TGTGCCGCGTCGGGGACTAGCGGTCCCCGGTTGAGTCCTTACGAGCAGTACTTC. It translates to CAASGTSGPRLSPYEQYF.

The chain is built from TRBV1 and TRBJ2-1; TRBD2 is the table's D call and was not checked against the DNA. TRBV1 is noted as a pseudogene. The CDR3 has 19 residues. CDR3 loop: CTSSPHRVAGVGGYNEQFF. The CDR3 DNA sequence: TGCACCAGCAGCCCCCACCGGGTCGCGGGAGTTGGTGGCTACAATGAGCAGTTCTTC.

The chain is built from TRBV7-5 and TRBJ1-6; TRBD1 reflects the table's D call only, with no check against the DNA. TRBV7-5 is flagged as a pseudogene. The CDR3 contains 16 residues. Written as DNA, the CDR3 is TGTGTCAGAAGCTTAATCGGGGACAGGCTTGTTTCACCCCTCCACTTT. Protein product: CVRSLIGDRLVSPLHF.

The chain combines TRBV6-4 with TRBJ2-1, with 15 bases identical to TRBD2. This CDR3 region has 16 residues. In germline, CDR1 is MRHNA, CDR2 SNTAGT. The junction had 2 bases not matched to a gene; V was cut back by 2 bases and J by 6 bases. The chain's CDR3 is CASSDGTSGGSNEQFF. In DNA, the CDR3 is TGTGCCAGCAGTGACGGGACTAGCGGGGGGAGCAATGAGCAGTTCTTC.

CDR3 loop: CASSVSGQETQYF. DNA for the CDR3: TGTGCCAGCAGTGTGAGCGGACAAGAGACCCAGTACTTC. This sequence joins TRBV2 and TRBJ2-5; D might be TRBD2 (5 bases). CDR3 length: 13 residues. Trimming stripped 4 bases from V and 2 bases from J, with 8 bases between. The V gene's germline CDR1 is SNHLY and CDR2 FYNNEI.

The chain couples TRBV9 to TRBJ1-3, with D uncertain. The V gene's germline CDR1 is SGDLS and CDR2 YYNGEE. Between the trimmed V and J ends, which lost 6 bases and 0 bases, there was a span of 10 bases. This CDR3 is 14 amino acids long. This CDR3 reads CASTRLSSGNTIYF. The CDR3 nucleotides read TGTGCCAGCACCCGCCTGAGCTCTGGAAACACCATATATTTT. Supplemented by reference TRBV9 and TRBJ1-3, the full variable domain reads DSGVTQTPKHLITATGQRVTLRCSPRSGDLSVYWYQQSLDQGLQFLIQYYNGEERAKGNILERFSAQQFPDLHSELNLSSLELGDSALYFCASTRLSSGNTIYFGEGSWLTVV.

The J gene is TRBJ2-7, the V gene TRBV25-1, with TRBD1 as a possible D gene (7 bases). Trimming removed 2 bases from V and 0 bases from J, with 17 bases in between. Per germline, CDR1 MGHDK and CDR2 SYGVNS. This CDR3 region has 17 residues. CDR3 loop: CASSEQRGTASSYEQYF. In DNA, the CDR3 is TGTGCCAGCAGTGAACAACGCGGGACAGCTTCCTCCTACGAGCAGTACTTC.

The chain is built from TRBV5-1 and TRBJ2-1, with 7 bases fitting TRBD1. In germline, CDR1 is SGHRS, CDR2 YFSETQ. The trim removed 4 bases at V and 8 bases at J, leaving 12 bases unmatched. The length of the CDR3 is 15 residues. The CDR3 reads CASSRPGQVGDEQFF. The CDR3 DNA reads as TGCGCCAGCAGCCGCCCCGGACAGGTTGGCGATGAGCAGTTCTTC.

The chain links TRBV7-2 to TRBJ2-5, with D unclear. CDR3 length equals 13 residues. The ends were cut back, 1 base at V and 5 bases at J, with 8 bases in the middle. CDR1 is SGHTA, CDR2 FQGNSA, per germline. In DNA, the CDR3 is TGTGCCAGCAGCTTAGGTCCACGGGAGACCCAGTACTTC. This encodes CASSLGPRETQYF.

On this clone: Germline and junction disagree at one end, which may indicate a read error. J is TRBJ1-1 and V is TRBV30, with 7 bases fitting TRBD1. Per the germline V gene, CDR1 is GTSNPN and CDR2 is SVGIG (reference sequence). This CDR3 has 15 amino acids. The CDR3 reads CAWSRRQGTNTETFF. In nucleotides, the CDR3 is TGTGCCTGGAGCCGCCGACAGGGAACGAACACTGAAACTTTCTTT. Using reference TRBV30 and TRBJ1-1 for the parts outside the CDR3, the full variable domain is SQTIHQWPATLVQPVGSPLSLECTVEGTSNPNLYWYRQAAGRGLQLLFYSVGIGQISSEVPQNLSASRPQDRQFILSSKKLLLSDSGFYLCAWSRRQGTNTETFFGQGTRLTVV.

The chain uses TRBV14 and TRBJ1-6, with a weak D call TRBD1 (6 bases). Germline V gene data show CDR1 as SGHDN and CDR2 as FVKESK. This CDR3 is built from 16 residues. Trimming left V 4 bases short and J 7 bases short, with 17 bases between. As DNA, the CDR3 is TGTGCCAGCAGCCGGACCGGCGGGGGCAGGAATTCACCCCTCCACTTT. The encoded protein is CASSRTGGGRNSPLHF.

The gene calls are TRBV5-4 and TRBJ2-5; 9 bases are a match to TRBD1. Near its end, the DNA agrees better with TRBJ2-7, so the J call may be wrong. CDR1 SGHNT and CDR2 YYREEE come from the germline V gene (reference sequence). The CDR3 runs to 14 residues. CDR3 in amino acids: CASSLRDRDYEQYF. DNA for the CDR3: TGTGCCAGCAGCCTCCGGGACAGGGACTACGAGCAGTACTTC.

The V and J genes are TRBV29-1 and TRBJ2-1; D is unresolved. This CDR3 has 11 residues. Germline lookup yields CDR1 SQVTM and CDR2 ANQGSEA. V lost 4 bases and J lost 10, with 11 bases in between. The CDR3 sequence is CSVAIGDEQFF. Here the CDR3 DNA reads TGCAGCGTTGCAATAGGAGACGAGCAGTTCTTC.